This T cell receptor (beta chain) was sequenced in a study of T cells in Graves' hyperthyroidism and ophthalmopathy. Turning to the study itself: Peripheral blood samples were taken at initial diagnosis, prior to any treatment.

CDR1 and CDR2 (germline): SGHNT, YYREEE (reference sequence). Deletions cut 10 bases from V and 7 bases from J, with 18 bases between. This CDR3 has 13 residues. Findings and caveats of the study: Researchers found most expanded thyroid clonotypes above 0.001 in blood as well.

Exclusion of a patient resulted from uncontrolled infection, other autoimmune disease, pregnancy or lactation. RNA transcripts yielded amplified TCR beta CDR3 regions. With the HTBI primer set, the TCR CDR3 went through a first round of RT-PCR. TCRdb reprocessed the multiplex PCR reads via MiXCR and lists one record per CDR3 protein. The sample shows about 840,000 distinct CDR3 sequences, more than 30% of them seen only once. This clonotype was observed a few times. Its antigen is still unknown. The TCR comes from a man younger than 35 with Graves' hyperthyroidism. This chain uses TRBV5-4 with TRBJ1-5, with D perhaps matching TRBD1 (6 bases). The source material was blood. The chain's CDR3 is CACSKGGGQPQHF. The DNA for the CDR3 is TGTGCCTGCTCAAAGGGGGGAGGCCAGCCCCAGCATTTT.